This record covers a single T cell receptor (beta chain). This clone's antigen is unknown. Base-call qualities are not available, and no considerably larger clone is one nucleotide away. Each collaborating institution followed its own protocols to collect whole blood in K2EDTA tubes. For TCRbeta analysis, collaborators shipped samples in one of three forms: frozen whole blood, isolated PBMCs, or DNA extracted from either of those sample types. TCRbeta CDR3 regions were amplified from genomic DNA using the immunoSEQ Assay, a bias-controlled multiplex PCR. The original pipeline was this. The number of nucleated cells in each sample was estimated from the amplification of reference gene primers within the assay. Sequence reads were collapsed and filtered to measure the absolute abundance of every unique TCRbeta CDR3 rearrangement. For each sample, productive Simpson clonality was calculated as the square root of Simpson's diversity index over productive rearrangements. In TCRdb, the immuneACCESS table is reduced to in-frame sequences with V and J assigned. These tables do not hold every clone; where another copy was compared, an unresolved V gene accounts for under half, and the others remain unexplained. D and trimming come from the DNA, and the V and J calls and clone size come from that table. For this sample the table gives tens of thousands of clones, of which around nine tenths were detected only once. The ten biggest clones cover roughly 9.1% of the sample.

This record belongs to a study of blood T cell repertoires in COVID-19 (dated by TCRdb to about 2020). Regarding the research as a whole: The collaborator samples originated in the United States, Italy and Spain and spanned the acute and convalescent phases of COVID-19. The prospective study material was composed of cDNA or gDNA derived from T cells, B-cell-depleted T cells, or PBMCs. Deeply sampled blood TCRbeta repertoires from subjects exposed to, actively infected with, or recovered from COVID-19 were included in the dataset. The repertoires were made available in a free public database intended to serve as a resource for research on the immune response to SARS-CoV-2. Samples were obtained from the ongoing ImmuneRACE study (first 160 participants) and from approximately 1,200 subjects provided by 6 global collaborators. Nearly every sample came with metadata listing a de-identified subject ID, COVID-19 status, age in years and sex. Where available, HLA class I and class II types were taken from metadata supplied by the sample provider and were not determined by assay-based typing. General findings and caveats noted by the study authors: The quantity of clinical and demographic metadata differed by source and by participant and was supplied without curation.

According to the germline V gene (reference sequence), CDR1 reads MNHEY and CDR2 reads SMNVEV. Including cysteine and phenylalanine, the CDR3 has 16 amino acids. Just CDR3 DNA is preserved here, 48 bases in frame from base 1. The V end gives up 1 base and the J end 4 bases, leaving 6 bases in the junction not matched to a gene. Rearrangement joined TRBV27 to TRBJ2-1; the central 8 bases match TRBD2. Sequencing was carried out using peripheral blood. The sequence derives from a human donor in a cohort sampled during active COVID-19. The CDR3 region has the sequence CASSLFAGGLYNEQFF. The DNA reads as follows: TGTGCCAGCAGTTTATTTGCGGGAGGCCTTTACAATGAGCAGTTCTTC.